These 4 T cell receptor beta chains were all obtained from the same sample, sequenced in a study of shared clonotypes between healthy human individuals. Only in-frame clones appear in the TCRdb table, and some are missing; sequencing was by immunoSEQ multiplex PCR. Here the sample spans around 440,000 clones, approximately 77% being singletons. The sequencing input was PBMCs. Receptors originate from a woman aged 35 to 49 in good health. Some clones in this sample may be carry-over from other donors' samples.

The chain uses TRBV9 and TRBJ1-1; TRBD1 might be the D (6 bases). Germline assignment: CDR1 SGDLS and CDR2 YYNGEE. Between the trimmed V and J ends, which lost 3 bases and 6 bases, there was a span of 12 bases. CDR3 length equals 13 residues. For the CDR3, the DNA is TGTGCCAGCAGCGCCCAGGGGTCCCCTGAAGCTTTCTTT. It encodes CASSAQGSPEAFF.

This clone was recorded only once. V gene TRBV6-5 combines with J gene TRBJ1-2, with 10 positions matching TRBD1. The V gene end was trimmed by 6 bases and the J gene end by 8 bases; junction bases not matched to a gene: 6. Germline CDR1 and CDR2: MNHEY and SVGAGI. CDR3 length: 13 amino acids. CDR3 protein: CASREGQGLGYTF. In nucleotides, the CDR3 is TGTGCCAGCAGAGAGGGACAGGGGCTAGGCTACACCTTC.

This chain uses TRBV10-3 with TRBJ2-1; maybe TRBD1 (6 bases). V was trimmed by 11 bases and J by 6 bases, leaving 14 bases between them. Germline lookup yields CDR1 ENHRY and CDR2 SYGVKD. The CDR3 is made up of 12 amino acids. The CDR3: CALMGASNEQFF. The CDR3 DNA reads TGTGCCCTCATGGGGGCTAGCAATGAGCAGTTCTTC.

Remarks on this clone: Possible read error: a much larger clone is one base away. J is TRBJ1-5 and V is TRBV30; D perhaps matches TRBD1 (6 bases). The CDR3 contains 15 residues. The germline V gene has CDR1 GTSNPN and CDR2 SVGIG (reference sequence). The germline V and J ends were trimmed by 1 base and 0 bases, with 10 bases remaining between them. CDR3 coding DNA: TGTGCCTGGAGTGCCGGACAGTATAGCAATCAGCCCCAGCATTTT. Translation: CAWSAGQYSNQPQHF. The full variable domain, completed using reference TRBV30 and TRBJ1-5, is SQTIHQWPATLVQPVGSPLSLECTVEGTSNPNLYWYRQAAGRGLQLLFYSVGIGQISSEVPQNLSASRPQDRQFILSSKKLLLSDSGFYLCAWSAGQYSNQPQHFGDGTRLSIL.